This TCR beta chain appears in the sequencing data of a study of blood T cells in healthy people across ages (dated by TCRdb to 2013 to 2016). Some background on the complete study: In model experiments, template switching captured about one uniquely barcoded TCR beta cDNA molecule for every two T cells. Using deep sequencing normalized with unique cDNA molecular identifiers, the study measured how TCR beta repertoire diversity changes with age. Four age groups were formed from the donors: young (average approximately 15 years), middle-aged (just under 40), aged (62) and long-lived (about 80). To avoid experimental bias, donors of different ages were spread randomly across the sequencing lanes. Two additional independent replicas of 1 million unique cDNA reads from the same blood draw were analyzed for two donors (one aged 18 to 29 and one aged 80 or older).

The library was made by 5' RACE. This sample was sequenced with an Illumina HiSeq 2500. A second PCR of about 6 to 12 cycles was performed with a sample-barcoded 5' primer and a J-beta primer mix. Each TCR beta cDNA molecule received a unique molecular identifier from a template-switch 5' adaptor carrying 12 random nucleotides. Each sample yielded at least 2.5 million CDR3-containing paired-end reads. First-strand cDNA was synthesized from all RNA with the Mint cDNA synthesis kit, primed by a TRBC-specific oligonucleotide. All cDNA was treated with uracil-DNA glycosylase and then went through a first 18-cycle PCR with the universal primers M1SS and BC2_uni_R. Under the source paper's analysis protocol: For normalization, 1 million high-quality reads, each with a distinct molecular identifier, were randomly selected from each sample. Instead of being binned into consensus sequences, reads with shared molecular identifiers were discarded. MiTCR, set to a Q25 quality threshold and the strictest error-elimination algorithm, was used for CDR3 identification, clonotype clustering and error correction. Lower-bound total TCR beta diversity was estimated with a nonparametric unseen species model using Euler transformation. Clones were called with MiXCR by TCRdb after fastp trimmed the public reads at Q25, and only in-frame beta chains were retained. Each record represents a unique CDR3 protein, reported with the most common genes and DNA among its rows. The V and J calls and clone size come from TCRdb's table, not from the authors' own analysis. Across this sample there are about 1.1 million distinct CDR3 sequences, with under 40% seen only once. The top ten hold approximately 14% of the sample.

Paper-wide results and their limitations: Conclusive comparison of naive and antigen-experienced compartments was prevented by the profiling of bulk unsorted PBMCs. The percentage of naive T cells measured by flow cytometry correlated strongly with observed TCR beta diversity. Because the CMV infection status of the donors was unknown, age-related changes in expanded clonotypes may potentially have been confounded. As age increased, observed TCR beta diversity per million T cells dropped in a roughly linear way, and a significant reduction was already evident by age 40. Estimates of total diversity from one million sequenced T cells were regarded as lower bounds and underestimates. The long-lived group showed more naive CD4+ T cells, fewer expanded clones and increased TCR diversity than the aged group, suggesting age selection.

For this clonotype: Its recognized antigen is unknown. No much larger clone is present one base from it, and per-base qualities are unavailable.

The CDR3 runs 13 residues from the cysteine to the phenylalanine. The CDR3 DNA has 39 bases and is translated from base 1. Based on the germline V gene, the CDR1 and CDR2 sequences are MGHRA and YSYEKL. The donors were roughly 39 Caucasian individuals from Russia, aged roughly 6 to 100 years, who were systemically healthy. Each donor gave around 9.8 milliliters of peripheral blood, collected into EDTA-treated Vacutainer tubes. PBMCs were isolated by Ficoll-Paque density-gradient centrifugation, with at least 6.5 million obtained per sample. Total RNA, at least 6 micrograms per sample, was extracted from PBMCs with Trizol reagent. Naive CD45RAhigh/CD27high T cell percentages were measured by flow cytometry on a PBMC aliquot from every donor.

Sequenced input: blood. The rearranged chain carries TRBV4-1 and TRBJ2-1; the junction holds 12 bases that match TRBD1. The J call may be mistaken, given a closer DNA end match to TRBJ2-7. The clonotype was recovered from a man in his late teens or twenties in good health. The nucleotide sequence reads TGCGCCAGCGGGACAGGGGGCTTAAATGAGCAGTACTTC. This is translated as CASGTGGLNEQYF.